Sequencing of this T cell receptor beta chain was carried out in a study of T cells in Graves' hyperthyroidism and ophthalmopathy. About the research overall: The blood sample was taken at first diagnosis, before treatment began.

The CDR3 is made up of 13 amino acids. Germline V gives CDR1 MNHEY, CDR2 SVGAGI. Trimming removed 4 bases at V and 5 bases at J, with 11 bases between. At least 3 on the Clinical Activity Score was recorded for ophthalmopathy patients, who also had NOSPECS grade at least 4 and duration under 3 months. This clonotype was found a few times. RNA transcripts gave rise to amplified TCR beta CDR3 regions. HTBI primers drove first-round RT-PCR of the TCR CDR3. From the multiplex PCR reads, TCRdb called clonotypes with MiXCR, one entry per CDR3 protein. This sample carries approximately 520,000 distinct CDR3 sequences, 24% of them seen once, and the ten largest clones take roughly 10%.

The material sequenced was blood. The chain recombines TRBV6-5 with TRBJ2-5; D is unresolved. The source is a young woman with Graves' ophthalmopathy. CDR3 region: CASSSDPRETQYF. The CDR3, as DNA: TGTGCCAGCAGTTCGGACCCTCGGGAGACCCAGTACTTC.